These T cell receptor beta chains were read from a single sample in a study of beta chain features in type 1 diabetes. Profiling relied on immunoSEQ multiplex PCR, and the TCRdb table lists in-frame clones only, not all of them. The sample records about 250,000 clones, around an eighth being singletons. The sequenced material came from naive CD4+ T cells from blood. The receptors shown here come from a woman aged 35 to 49 in good health. Both conserved end residues are part of each CDR3. A D gene is named only where the DNA matches it firmly. The size entry is marked missing in some rows and otherwise reads once, few, many or a size class.

>TRBV7-2|many|TRBJ2-7|NA|11
TGTGCCAGCAGCCCTCTCTACGAGCAGTACTTC
CASSPLYEQYF
>TRBV21-1|NA|TRBJ2-5|NA|18
TGTGCCAGCAGCAAATGGGGGGCGCGGGGGAGGCAACAAGAGACCCAGTACTTC
CASSKWGARGRQQETQYF
>TRBV19|NA|TRBJ2-2|NA|14
TGTGCCACCCGGCGTGTGGGCGGGCCCGGGGAGCTGTTTTTT
CATRRVGGPGELFF
>TRBV2|NA|TRBJ2-4|NA|17
TGTGCCAGCAGTGAAAGAGGTGTGAACCTATCCAAAAACATTCAGTACTTC
CASSERGVNLSKNIQYF
>TRBV5-1|few|TRBJ1-1|TRBD1|14
TGCGCCAGCAGCTTGACTGGACAGGGGACTGAAGCTTTCTTT
CASSLTGQGTEAFF
>TRBV7-2|NA|TRBJ1-6|NA|15
TGTGCCAGCAGCTTATTTGACAGTTATAATTCACCCCTCCACTTT
CASSLFDSYNSPLHF
>TRBV7-9|NA|TRBJ1-2|NA|12
TGTGCCAGCAGCTTAATCCAGGGTGGCTACACCTTC
CASSLIQGGYTF
>TRBV6-1|NA|TRBJ2-1|TRBD2|15
TGTGCCAGCAGTGACAGCGGGGGGGCCTTCAATGAGCAGTTCTTC
CASSDSGGAFNEQFF
>TRBV11-2|NA|TRBJ2-4|TRBD2|12
TGTGCCAGCAGCTTAGACCGGGACTATCAGTACTTC
CASSLDRDYQYF
>TRBV7-8|NA|TRBJ2-3|NA|15
TGTGCCAGCAGCCCAGACGCGCAGCGGCCCGTTACGCAGTATTTT
CASSPDAQRPVTQYF
>TRBV19|few|TRBJ2-3|TRBD1|15
TGTGCCAGTAGCAACAGGGGGACGGTCACAGATACGCAGTATTTT
CASSNRGTVTDTQYF
>TRBV28|few|TRBJ2-7|NA|15
TGTGCCAGCAGTCCCCCAGACAGATCCTCCTACGAGCAGTACTTC
CASSPPDRSSYEQYF
>TRBV5-1|few|TRBJ2-1|TRBD2|14
TGCGCCAGCAGCTCCGGGAGGGGTCACAATGAGCAGTTCTTC
CASSSGRGHNEQFF
>TRBV2|NA|TRBJ1-4|NA|13
TGTGCCAGCAGTACCGGGACACTTGAAAAACTGTTTTTT
CASSTGTLEKLFF
>TRBV12-5|NA|TRBJ2-1|TRBD2|15
TGTGCTAGTGGAGGACTAGCGGGGGTCAGGAATGAGCAGTTCTTC
CASGGLAGVRNEQFF
>TRBV15|few|TRBJ1-6|NA|15
TGTGCCACCAGCAGAGAACAGGCGAAGGATTCACCCCTCCACTTT
CATSREQAKDSPLHF
>TRBV6-6|few|TRBJ1-5|NA|14
TGTGCCAGCAGTGGCGGGGCTAGCAATCAGCCCCAGCATTTT
CASSGGASNQPQHF
>TRBV2|NA|TRBJ1-5|NA|18
TGTGCCAGCAGTGCTGGTTGGAGCGGCCCCCAGAATCCTCAGCCCCAGCATTTT
CASSAGWSGPQNPQPQHF
>TRBV29-1|many|TRBJ2-1|NA|13
TGCAGCGCCCTCGGCCTCCGAGGGAATGAGCAGTTCTTC
CSALGLRGNEQFF
>TRBV7-9|few|TRBJ2-7|NA|11
TGTGCCAGCAGTCTTCGGTCCGAGCAGTACTTC
CASSLRSEQYF
>TRBV2|NA|TRBJ2-1|NA|11
TGTGCCAGTACATTTTACAATGAGCAGTTCTTC
CASTFYNEQFF
>TRBV25-1|few|TRBJ1-6|TRBD1|15
TGTGCCAGCAGTGATTACAGGGGGCCGGATTCACCCCTCCACTTT
CASSDYRGPDSPLHF
>TRBV2|NA|TRBJ1-2|NA|12
TGTGCCAGCATAAGGGGGTTAACTGGCTACACCTTC
CASIRGLTGYTF
>TRBV12-5|NA|TRBJ2-4|TRBD2|15
TGTGCTAGTGGTTTGGCCGGGGGGGGGATCGGCATTCAGTACTTC
CASGLAGGGIGIQYF
>TRBV7-8|NA|TRBJ2-5|NA|14
TGTGCCAGCAGCCCTAACAGCCAAGAAGAGACCCAGTACTTC
CASSPNSQEETQYF
>TRBV5-1|NA|TRBJ2-7|NA|14
TGCGCCAGCCGCCAGGGTGACCAATCCTACGAGCAGTACTTC
CASRQGDQSYEQYF
>TRBV12-5|many|TRBJ2-2|NA|11
TGTGCTAGTGCATCAATCGGGGAGCTGTTTTTT
CASASIGELFF
>TRBV14|few|TRBJ2-1|TRBD2|14
TGTGCCAGTTCCGGCACTAGCGGGGTACGCGAGCAGTTCTTC
CASSGTSGVREQFF
>TRBV7-2|few|TRBJ2-5|TRBD2|14
TGTGCCAGCAGCTTGCAGGACGGGGGGGAGACCCAGTACTTC
CASSLQDGGETQYF
>TRBV19|NA|TRBJ2-7|NA|16
TGTGCCAGTAGTACCTTCAGGGATAGGCAGACTAGATTGCAGTACTTC
CASSTFRDRQTRLQYF
>TRBV29-1|NA|TRBJ1-2|NA|12
TGCAGCTTATCATTGGCAGGGTACGGCTACACCTTC
CSLSLAGYGYTF
>TRBV5-5|NA|TRBJ2-3|NA|16
TGTGCCAGCAGCTTGGGGGGGGACGGTTCAGTACATACGCAGTATTTT
CASSLGGDGSVHTQYF
>TRBV29-1|NA|TRBJ1-2|TRBD1|13
TGCAGCGTGGGGGATGACAGGGTCTCTGGCTACACCTTC
CSVGDDRVSGYTF
>TRBV27|few|TRBJ2-1|TRBD2|16
TGTGCCAGCAGTACCATAGCGGGGAAGGGTTACAATGAGCAGTTCTTC
CASSTIAGKGYNEQFF
>TRBV29-1|NA|TRBJ2-1|TRBD2|13
TGCAGCGTTGAAGTGGGGGGGGGAAATGAGCAGTTCTTC
CSVEVGGGNEQFF
>TRBV6-5|NA|TRBJ2-5|TRBD1|15
TGTGCCAGCAGCCGCGCCGGGACAGGGAAAGAGACCCAGTACTTC
CASSRAGTGKETQYF
>TRBV5-1|NA|TRBJ2-2|NA|15
TGCGCCAGCAGCTTGGGTACAGGGTTTGCCGGGGAGCTGTTTTTT
CASSLGTGFAGELFF
>TRBV5-1|few|TRBJ1-1|NA|11
TGCGCCAGCAACGGGACATGGGTGGCTTTCTTT
CASNGTWVAFF
>TRBV18|NA|TRBJ1-1|TRBD1|15
TGTGCCAGCTCACCGCCGAGGGGGCTGAGGACTGAAGCTTTCTTT
CASSPPRGLRTEAFF